These 30 T cell receptor beta chains were sequenced from one sample in a study of T cells in localized non-small cell lung cancer. The assay was immunoSEQ multiplex PCR, and TCRdb's table has in-frame clones only and misses some. The sample shows around 1,300 clones, roughly 26% of them seen only once. Source: normal lung tissue next to the tumor, taken before any cancer treatment. The receptors were sampled from an older male donor with stage I lung adenocarcinoma.

This rearrangement joins TRBV2 to TRBJ2-6; D is possibly TRBD2 (7 bases). V lost 6 bases and J 4 bases, leaving 13 bases between the germline ends. Germline CDR1 reads SNHLY; CDR2 reads FYNNEI. There are 15 residues in the CDR3. The CDR3 DNA is TGTGCCAGCAGGGGGGGGGCCCCCGGGGCCAACGTCCTGACTTTC. It encodes CASRGGAPGANVLTF. The full variable domain, rest sourced from reference TRBV2 and TRBJ2-6, is EPEVTQTPSHQVTQMGQEVILRCVPISNHLYFYWYRQILGQKVEFLVSFYNNEISEKSEIFDDQFSVERPDGSNFTLKIRSTKLEDSAMYFCASRGGAPGANVLTFGAGSRLTVL.

The V gene is TRBV11-3, the J gene TRBJ1-5; no definite D call. Germline V gives CDR1 SGHNT, CDR2 YENEEA. The CDR3 spans 14 residues. The ends were cut back, 5 bases at V and 7 bases at J, with 15 bases in the middle. CDR3 protein: CASSPVGKGQPQHF. The CDR3, as DNA: TGTGCCAGCAGCCCGGTGGGGAAGGGCCAGCCCCAGCATTTT.

The rearrangement uses TRBV9 and TRBJ2-4; D gene uncertain. CDR1 is SGDLS, CDR2 YYNGEE, per germline. With 5 bases removed from V and 2 bases from J, the gap between germline ends came to 14 bases. CDR3 length: 15 amino acids. The CDR3 spells CASSETITTKNIQYF. The DNA for the CDR3 is TGTGCCAGCAGTGAAACAATCACGACCAAAAACATTCAGTACTTC.

This chain uses TRBV30 with TRBJ2-3; D unresolved. V was trimmed by 5 bases and J by 6 bases, leaving 9 bases between them. Germline V CDR1 and CDR2: GTSNPN, SVGIG (reference sequence). The CDR3 length is 11 residues. CDR3 residues: CAWGPQDTQYF. The CDR3 nucleotides are TGTGCCTGGGGTCCCCAGGATACGCAGTATTTT.

This chain connects TRBV28 to TRBJ1-1; no firm D call. The length of the CDR3 is 13 residues. Trimming stripped 7 bases from V and 3 bases from J, with 12 bases between. CDR1 and CDR2 from the germline V gene are MDHEN and SYDVKM. The DNA of the CDR3 is TGTGCCAGCACCGAGATAGGTTACACTGAAGCTTTCTTT. Its protein product is CASTEIGYTEAFF.

The CDR3 loop is CASSDGRKSYQETQYF. DNA for the CDR3: TGTGCCAGCAGTGACGGAAGGAAAAGTTACCAAGAGACCCAGTACTTC. The chain couples TRBV9 to TRBJ2-5; no clear D. The V and J ends lost 5 bases and 0 bases respectively, with 17 bases between them. The CDR3 is 16 amino acids. CDR1 and CDR2 (germline): SGDLS, YYNGEE.

The V call is TRBV19, the J call TRBJ1-2, with D possibly matching TRBD1 (6 bases). CDR1 is LNHDA, CDR2 SQIVND, per germline (reference sequence). V was clipped by 5 bases and J by 5 bases, with 15 bases between them. The CDR3 runs to 14 residues. CDR3 nucleotide sequence: TGTGCCAGTAGTTCCCGGGACACCTTATATGGCTACACCTTC. Translation gives CASSSRDTLYGYTF.

This clone has a handful of counts. J is TRBJ1-4 and V is TRBV11-3; D remains ambiguous. V dropped 5 bases and J dropped 0 bases, with 7 bases sitting between them. The CDR3 runs to 14 residues. In germline, CDR1 is SGHNT, CDR2 YENEEA. The CDR3 bases are TGTGCCAGCAGCCGACTCGCAACTAATGAAAAACTGTTTTTT. This gives the protein CASSRLATNEKLFF.

The genes are TRBV19 and TRBJ2-5; D is perhaps TRBD2 (5 bases). The V and J ends lost 7 bases and 5 bases respectively, with 14 bases between them. CDR3 size: 13 residues. Germline CDR1 reads LNHDA; CDR2 reads SQIVND (reference sequence). The CDR3 DNA sequence: TGTGCCAGTACCCCGGACCCGGGGGAGACCCAGTACTTC. Translated, it gives CASTPDPGETQYF.

The chain links TRBV30 to TRBJ2-2, with a weak D call TRBD2 (6 bases). Germline values: CDR1 GTSNPN, CDR2 SVGIG (reference sequence). The V and J ends lost 1 base and 5 bases respectively, with 11 bases between them. There are 14 residues in the CDR3. The CDR3 loop is CAWSAGLRTGELFF. The CDR3 DNA follows: TGTGCCTGGAGTGCTGGACTAAGGACCGGGGAGCTGTTTTTT.

This clone turned up a few times. This chain links TRBV6-8 with TRBJ2-1; TRBD2 matches at 7 bases. Germline values: CDR1 MNHGY, CDR2 SAAAGT. This CDR3 contains 14 residues. V gave up 9 bases and J gave up 5 bases; unmatched junction bases: 10. The CDR3 reads CASKRDYRDNEQFF. As DNA, the CDR3 is TGTGCCAGTAAACGGGACTACAGAGACAATGAGCAGTTCTTC.

Only a few counts were recorded for this clone. This chain's CDR3 is CASTETGRPGYTF. The CDR3, as DNA: TGTGCCAGCACCGAAACAGGGAGACCTGGCTACACCTTC. This chain links TRBV6-8 with TRBJ1-2, with TRBD1 as a possible D gene (6 bases). Deletions cut 7 bases from V and 7 bases from J, with 16 bases between. CDR3 length: 13 residues. The V gene's germline CDR1 is MNHGY and CDR2 SAAAGT.

This clone was observed a handful of times. The rearrangement links TRBV11-3 to TRBJ2-1, with 7 bases identical to TRBD1. The CDR3 extends over 14 amino acids. The J segment lost 2 bases and the V segment lost 5 bases, leaving 3 bases of the junction unmatched. Germline V gene sequence: CDR1 SGHNT, CDR2 YENEEA. The CDR3 nucleotides are TGTGCCAGCAGCCATGACAGGGCCTACAATGAGCAGTTCTTC. Translation gives CASSHDRAYNEQFF.

This chain uses TRBV9 with TRBJ1-4; D gene ambiguous. The germline CDR1 and CDR2 sequences are SGDLS and YYNGEE. The CDR3 is 13 residues long. Trimming removed 5 bases from V and 4 bases from J, with 9 bases in between. CDR3 sequence: CASSSDHNEKLFF. The CDR3 bases are TGTGCCAGCAGTTCCGACCATAATGAAAAACTGTTTTTT.

This clone was counted a few times. The chain recombines TRBV23-1 with TRBJ1-2, with 7 positions matching TRBD1. TRBV23-1 is an open reading frame, and its role is uncertain. V gave up 6 bases and J gave up 4 bases; unmatched junction bases: 5. This CDR3 spans 13 amino acids. CDR3 residues: CASSLDRSYGYTF. The CDR3 DNA sequence: TGCGCCAGCAGCTTGGACAGGTCCTATGGCTACACCTTC.

This clone came up once. The gene calls are TRBV28 and TRBJ1-4, with no clear D. Trimming stripped 4 bases from V and 1 base from J, with 10 bases between. Germline CDR1 reads MDHEN; CDR2 reads SYDVKM. The CDR3 contains 15 residues. The CDR3 sequence is CASSSTIQTNEKLFF. Written as DNA, the CDR3 is TGTGCCAGCAGTTCGACAATCCAAACTAATGAAAAACTGTTTTTT.

In its sample, this clone was seen a few times. This sequence joins TRBV19 and TRBJ2-5, with TRBD1 identical over 9 bases. With V trimmed by 5 bases and J by 2 bases, 6 bases remained unmatched. Germline V gene data show CDR1 as LNHDA and CDR2 as SQIVND (reference sequence). CDR3 length: 15 amino acids. CDR3 sequence: CASSVGTGRQETQYF. Written as DNA, the CDR3 is TGTGCCAGTAGTGTCGGGACAGGGAGGCAAGAGACCCAGTACTTC.

This clone was found a few times. The J gene is TRBJ2-2, the V gene TRBV30; TRBD1 agrees at 9 bases. Germline loops: CDR1 GTSNPN, CDR2 SVGIG (reference sequence). This CDR3 contains 19 residues. The J segment lost 0 bases and the V segment lost 1 base, leaving 12 bases of the junction unmatched. The CDR3 is CAWSGALGTGRSNTGELFF. The DNA of the CDR3 is TGTGCCTGGAGTGGGGCGCTCGGGACAGGGCGTTCGAACACCGGGGAGCTGTTTTTT.

This clone has a handful of counts. One end of the junction does not line up with germline, which may come from a read error. CDR3 in DNA: TGTGCCATCAGTGAAGGAGGGGCCAACGTCCTGACTTTC. Translated, it gives CAISEGGANVLTF. This chain connects TRBV6-1 to TRBJ2-6; D uncertain. The V gene's germline CDR1 is MNHNS and CDR2 SASEGT. This CDR3 is built from 13 residues.

This clone came up a few times. V usage is TRBV23-1 and J usage is TRBJ2-2; D possibly corresponds to TRBD1 (5 bases). TRBV23-1 is placed among ORFs of uncertain function. CDR3 length: 13 residues. Trimming took 6 bases from V and 7 from J, leaving 12 bases between them. CDR3 nucleotides: TGCGCCAGCAGCCTACTACAGGACGGGGAGCTGTTTTTT. Protein product: CASSLLQDGELFF.

The chain combines TRBV12-2 with TRBJ2-1; the D call in the table, TRBD2, was not verified against the DNA. TRBV12-2 is reported as a pseudogene. CDR3 length equals 14 residues. The CDR3 reads CAVAPASGRAEQFF. The CDR3 DNA sequence: TGTGCCGTTGCACCGGCTAGCGGGAGAGCTGAGCAGTTCTTC.

The V and J genes are TRBV30 and TRBJ1-1; D call uncertain. This CDR3 spans 13 amino acids. Germline V gives CDR1 GTSNPN, CDR2 SVGIG (reference sequence). Trimming left V 7 bases short and J 3 bases short, with 15 bases between. The CDR3 sequence: CASSVGYDTEAFF. The DNA for the CDR3 is TGTGCCTCAAGTGTAGGCTATGACACTGAAGCTTTCTTT. The full variable domain, its missing parts supplied by reference TRBV30 and TRBJ1-1, is SQTIHQWPATLVQPVGSPLSLECTVEGTSNPNLYWYRQAAGRGLQLLFYSVGIGQISSEVPQNLSASRPQDRQFILSSKKLLLSDSGFYLCASSVGYDTEAFFGQGTRLTVV.

There are a few counts of this clone. CDR3 DNA sequence: TGTGCCAGCCTGGACGCTAGAAACGAGCAGTACTTC. Its translation: CASLDARNEQYF. This chain connects TRBV6-8 to TRBJ2-7; no reliable D call. The CDR3 has 12 residues. Germline CDR1 reads MNHGY; CDR2 reads SAAAGT. V lost 8 bases, J lost 5 bases, and 13 bases lay in between.

This clone was recorded once. V gene TRBV12-5 combines with J gene TRBJ2-1; D is tentatively TRBD1 or TRBD2 (5 bases each). V was trimmed by 6 bases and J by 7 bases, leaving 13 bases between them. From germline, CDR1 is LGHNT and CDR2 FRNRAP. The CDR3 covers 13 residues. CDR3 loop: CASGGAGRNEQFF. In nucleotides, the CDR3 is TGTGCTAGTGGCGGGGCAGGGCGGAATGAGCAGTTCTTC.

The chain uses TRBV18 and TRBJ1-5; the D gene is possibly TRBD1 (6 bases). Per germline, CDR1 KGHSH and CDR2 LQKENI. Between the trimmed V and J ends, which lost 2 bases and 6 bases, there was a span of 8 bases. The CDR3 sequence is 13 residues long. The DNA for the CDR3 is TGTGCCAGCTCACCAGCACAGGGTCAGCCCCAGCATTTT. Translation gives CASSPAQGQPQHF.

The chain recombines TRBV5-1 with TRBJ2-3; 7 bases are shared with TRBD1. V gave up 6 bases and J gave up 2 bases; unmatched junction bases: 6. This CDR3 is built from 14 residues. Germline-derived CDR1 and CDR2 are SGHRS and YFSETQ. The CDR3 loop is CASNRQGYTDTQYF. CDR3 DNA sequence: TGCGCCAGCAATCGACAGGGATACACAGATACGCAGTATTTT.

This clone is large by share. This chain links TRBV11-3 with TRBJ1-1; D not certain. Trimming took 0 bases from V and 3 from J, leaving 11 bases between them. There are 15 residues in the CDR3. Germline CDR1 is SGHNT and CDR2 is YENEEA. The CDR3 DNA sequence: TGTGCCAGCAGCTTAGAGCCGGGAACGGACACTGAAGCTTTCTTT. Its protein product is CASSLEPGTDTEAFF. The whole variable domain, filled in from reference TRBV11-3 and TRBJ1-1, reads EAGVVQSPRYKIIEKKQPVAFWCNPISGHNTLYWYLQNLGQGPELLIRYENEEAVDDSQLPKDRFSAERLKGVDSTLKIQPAELGDSAVYLCASSLEPGTDTEAFFGQGTRLTVV.

This clone was counted only a few times. V is TRBV11-3 and J is TRBJ1-1; D remains unclear. The CDR3 runs 15 residues. Germline values: CDR1 SGHNT, CDR2 YENEEA. Trimming took off 5 bases at V and 1 base at J, with 14 bases between the two ends. The CDR3 spells CASSLRVGQNTEAFF. In nucleotides, the CDR3 is TGTGCCAGCAGCCTAAGAGTGGGTCAGAACACTGAAGCTTTCTTT.

The genes are TRBV6-8 and TRBJ2-7, with D possibly TRBD2 on 5 matching bases. V lost 8 bases, J lost 7 bases, and 15 bases lay in between. Germline CDR1 is MNHGY and CDR2 is SAAAGT. There are 12 residues in the CDR3. The CDR3 DNA follows: TGTGCCAGCCAAAACGGCCCGGGAGAGCAGTACTTC. Encoded protein: CASQNGPGEQYF.

The genes are TRBV29-1 and TRBJ1-3; no firm D call. Germline assignment: CDR1 SQVTM and CDR2 ANQGSEA. This CDR3 region has 12 residues. The V end was cut by 7 bases, the J end by 0 bases, with 7 bases between. The CDR3, as DNA: TGCAGCGGCCAGAGCTCTGGAAACACCATATATTTT. Its protein product is CSGQSSGNTIYF.